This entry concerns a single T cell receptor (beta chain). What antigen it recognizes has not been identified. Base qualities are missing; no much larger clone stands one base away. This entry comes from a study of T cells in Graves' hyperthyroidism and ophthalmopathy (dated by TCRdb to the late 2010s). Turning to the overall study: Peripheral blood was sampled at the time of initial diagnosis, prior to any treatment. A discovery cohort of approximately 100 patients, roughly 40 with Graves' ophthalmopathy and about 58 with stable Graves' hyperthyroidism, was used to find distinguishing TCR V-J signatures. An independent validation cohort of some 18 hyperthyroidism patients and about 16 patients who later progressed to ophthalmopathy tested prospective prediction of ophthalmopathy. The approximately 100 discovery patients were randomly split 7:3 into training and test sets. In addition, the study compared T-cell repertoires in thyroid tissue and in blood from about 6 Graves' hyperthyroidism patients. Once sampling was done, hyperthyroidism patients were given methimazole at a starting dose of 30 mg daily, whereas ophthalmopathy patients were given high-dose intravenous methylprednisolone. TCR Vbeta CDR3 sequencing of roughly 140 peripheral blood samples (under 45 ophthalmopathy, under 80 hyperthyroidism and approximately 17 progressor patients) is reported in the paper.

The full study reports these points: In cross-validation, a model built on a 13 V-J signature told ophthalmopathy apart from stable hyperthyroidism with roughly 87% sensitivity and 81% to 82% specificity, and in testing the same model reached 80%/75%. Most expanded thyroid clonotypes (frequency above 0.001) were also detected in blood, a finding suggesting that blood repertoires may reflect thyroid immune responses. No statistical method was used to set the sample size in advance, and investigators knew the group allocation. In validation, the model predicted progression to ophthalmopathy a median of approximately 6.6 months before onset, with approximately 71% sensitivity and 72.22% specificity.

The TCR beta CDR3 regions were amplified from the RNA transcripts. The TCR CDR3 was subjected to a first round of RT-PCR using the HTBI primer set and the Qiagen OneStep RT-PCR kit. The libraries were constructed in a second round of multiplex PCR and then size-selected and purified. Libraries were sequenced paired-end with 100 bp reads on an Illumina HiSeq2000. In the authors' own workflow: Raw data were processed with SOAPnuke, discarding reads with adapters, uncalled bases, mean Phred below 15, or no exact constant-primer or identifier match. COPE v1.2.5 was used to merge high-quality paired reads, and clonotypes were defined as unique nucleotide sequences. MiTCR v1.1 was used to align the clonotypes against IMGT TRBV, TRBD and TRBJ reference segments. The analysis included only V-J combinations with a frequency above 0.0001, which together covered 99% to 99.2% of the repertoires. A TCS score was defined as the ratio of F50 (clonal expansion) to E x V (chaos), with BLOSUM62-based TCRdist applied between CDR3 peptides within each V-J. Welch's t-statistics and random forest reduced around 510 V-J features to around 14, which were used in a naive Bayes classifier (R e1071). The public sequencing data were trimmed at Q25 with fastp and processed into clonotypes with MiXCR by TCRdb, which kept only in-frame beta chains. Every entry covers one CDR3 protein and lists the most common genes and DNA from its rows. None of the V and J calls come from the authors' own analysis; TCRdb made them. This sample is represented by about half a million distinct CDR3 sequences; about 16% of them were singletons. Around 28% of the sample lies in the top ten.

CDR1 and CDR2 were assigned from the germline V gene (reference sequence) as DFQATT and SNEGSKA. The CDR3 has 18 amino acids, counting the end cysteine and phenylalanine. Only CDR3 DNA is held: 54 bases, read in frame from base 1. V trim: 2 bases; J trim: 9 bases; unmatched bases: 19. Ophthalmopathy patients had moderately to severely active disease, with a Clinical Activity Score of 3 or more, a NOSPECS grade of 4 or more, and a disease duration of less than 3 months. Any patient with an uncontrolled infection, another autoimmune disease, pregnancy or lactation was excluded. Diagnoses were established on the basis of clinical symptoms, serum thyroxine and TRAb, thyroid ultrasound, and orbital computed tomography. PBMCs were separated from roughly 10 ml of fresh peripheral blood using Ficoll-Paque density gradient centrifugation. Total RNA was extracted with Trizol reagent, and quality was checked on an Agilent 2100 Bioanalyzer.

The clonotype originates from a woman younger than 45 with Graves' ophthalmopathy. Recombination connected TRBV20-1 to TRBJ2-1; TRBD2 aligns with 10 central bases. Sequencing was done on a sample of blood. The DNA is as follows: TGCAGTGCTAGATCCGAGGCTAGCGGGAGCTGGCACAATGGTGAGCAGTTCTTC. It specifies CSARSEASGSWHNGEQFF.